These T cell receptor beta chains were read from a single sample in a study of T cell responses to AZD1222 COVID-19 vaccine. Using immunoSEQ multiplex PCR, the repertoire was profiled, and TCRdb retains in-frame clones only, with some absent. This sample carries more than 70,000 clones, around 86% of them seen once, and the ten largest clones take over 7.5%. The specimen comprised peripheral blood, sampled on day 0 of AZD1222 vaccination. The source is an adult in good health. The CDR3 runs from the conserved cysteine through the conserved F or W. The D gene is left open where the match is weak. Rows may omit the clone size; those that give it use once, few, many or a size class.

v_gene,d_gene,j_gene,abundance,CDR3nt,CDR3aa
TRBV2,-,TRBJ1-1,-,TGTGCCAGCGTAGTGGGAATGAACACTGAAGCTTTCTTT,CASVVGMNTEAFF
TRBV5-1,TRBD1,TRBJ2-7,-,TGCGCCAGCAGCTCCGGGACAGGGTACGGGTACGAGCAGTACTTC,CASSSGTGYGYEQYF
TRBV5-1,TRBD1,TRBJ1-2,-,TGCGCCAGCAGCCTCCAGGACAGGACTAACTATGGCTACACCTTC,CASSLQDRTNYGYTF
TRBV15,TRBD2,TRBJ2-5,once,TGTGCCACCAGCCCGGGCCCGGGGGGTTTTACCGAGACCCAGTACTTC,CATSPGPGGFTETQYF
TRBV28,TRBD2,TRBJ2-5,-,TGTGCCAGCAGTCCGCGGGAGCCACAAGAGACCCAGTACTTC,CASSPREPQETQYF
TRBV19,TRBD2,TRBJ2-1,-,TGTGCCAGTAGCGCCGGATACGGGAGGGTTATTTCGCAGTTCTTC,CASSAGYGRVISQFF
TRBV14,-,TRBJ2-5,-,TGTGCCAGCAGCCAAGGGTTGATGCGGGGCCCCCAAGAGACCCAGTACTTC,CASSQGLMRGPQETQYF
TRBV30,TRBD1,TRBJ1-1,-,TGTGCCTGGAGTGGGGGAGGGACAGGGTGGACTGAAGCTTTCTTT,CAWSGGGTGWTEAFF
TRBV5-1,-,TRBJ1-6,-,TGCGCCAGCAGCTTGCAACAGGGAAATTCACCCCTCCACTTT,CASSLQQGNSPLHF
TRBV5-8,TRBD2,TRBJ2-7,once,TGTGCCAGCAGCTTGGCCGGGACTAGCGATCATGAGTACGAGCAGTACTTC,CASSLAGTSDHEYEQYF
TRBV19,-,TRBJ2-7,-,TGTGCCAGTAGTACGCTCCCAGGGTCCGAGCAGTACTTC,CASSTLPGSEQYF
TRBV5-1,-,TRBJ2-7,-,TGCGCCAGCAGCTTGGCCTTCCCGGACTACGAGCAGTACTTC,CASSLAFPDYEQYF
TRBV27,-,TRBJ1-1,-,TGTGCCAGCAGTTTAGGGACCGGGGGGACTGAAGCTTTCTTT,CASSLGTGGTEAFF
TRBV21-1,-,TRBJ2-2,-,TGTGCCAGCAGCAAAGGCCGAGCCGGGGAGCTGTTTTTT,CASSKGRAGELFF
TRBV18,-,TRBJ2-2,once,TGTGCCAGCTCAAAAACCGGGGAGCTGTTTTTT,CASSKTGELFF
TRBV7-8,-,TRBJ1-2,-,TGTGCCAGCAGCCCAACTAACTATGGCTACACCTTC,CASSPTNYGYTF
TRBV27,-,TRBJ1-1,-,TGTGCCACCCTAAGGAGGGGGAACACTGAAGCTTTCTTT,CATLRRGNTEAFF
TRBV9,-,TRBJ2-3,-,TGTGCCAGCAGCGTAGCTAGTCCTAGCGTCACAGATACGCAGTATTTT,CASSVASPSVTDTQYF
TRBV10-3,TRBD1,TRBJ1-2,-,TGTGCCATCAGGTTCGGGACAGGCGACTATGGCTACACCTTC,CAIRFGTGDYGYTF
TRBV28,-,TRBJ1-5,-,TGTGCCAGCAGTTTAGGTTATCAGCCCCAGCATTTT,CASSLGYQPQHF
TRBV28,-,TRBJ1-1,-,TGTGCCAGCAGTTCAACGGATAACACTGAAGCTTTCTTT,CASSSTDNTEAFF
TRBV3-1/TRBV3-2,-,TRBJ1-6,-,TGTGCCAGCAGCCAGGCCGAGTATAATTCACCCCTCCACTTT,CASSQAEYNSPLHF
TRBV28,-,TRBJ2-7,-,TGTGCCAGCAGACCCCCCACGGCCTACGAGCAGTACTTC,CASRPPTAYEQYF
TRBV7-9,TRBD2,TRBJ2-1,-,TGTGCCAGCAGTTCACCCGGGACCAAGGCTCAGCGGGATCCACGGGAGCAGTTCTTC,CASSSPGTKAQRDPREQFF
TRBV28,TRBD1,TRBJ1-2,-,TGTGCCAGCAGCCCCGCCGACAGGGACTATGGCTACACCTTC,CASSPADRDYGYTF
TRBV28,-,TRBJ2-1,-,TGTGCCAGCGGTTTGACTCCTGAGCAGTTCTTC,CASGLTPEQFF
TRBV7-8,-,TRBJ1-2,-,TGTGCCAGCAGCTTAGTGAGCGGGGGCTACACCTTC,CASSLVSGGYTF
TRBV3-1/TRBV3-2,-,TRBJ1-5,-,TGTGCCAGCAGCCAAGCGGGGGCGGATCAGCCCCAGCATTTT,CASSQAGADQPQHF